A single T cell receptor beta chain is shown here with its context. This entry belongs to a study of blood T cell repertoires in COVID-19. Study-wide context: Both acute and convalescent COVID-19 samples were obtained from the United States, Italy and Spain. In each case, the material was cDNA or gDNA derived from T cells, B-cell-depleted T cells, or PBMCs.

Authors' methods: Reference gene primers were amplified, and this amplification served to estimate nucleated cell counts. The assay was immunoSEQ multiplex PCR, and TCRdb's table has in-frame clones only and misses some. That table supplies the V and J calls and clone size; D and trimming were determined from the DNA. The sample holds around 370,000 clones, about 93% seen once. Material: peripheral blood. The sequence came from a woman under 30 who had recovered from COVID-19.

This CDR3 is CASSLASGTLNYGYTF. In DNA, the CDR3 is TGTGCCAGCAGCTTAGCCTCAGGAACGCTGAACTATGGCTACACCTTC. The rearrangement links TRBV7-8 to TRBJ1-2, with unresolved D. V lost 0 bases and J lost 2, with 13 bases in between. Germline CDR1 is SGHVS and CDR2 is FQNEAQ. The CDR3 loop spans 16 amino acids.